This record looks at one T cell receptor (beta chain) sequence and its context. TCRdb keeps only in-frame clones here, not all; method: immunoSEQ multiplex PCR. The sample lists 700,000 or so clones, approximately 83% occurring once. The data are from a study of shared T cell receptors in the human thymus. CDR1 is MNHNY, CDR2 SVGAGI, per germline (reference sequence). The germline V and J ends were trimmed by 6 bases and 5 bases, with 19 bases remaining between them. This CDR3 region has 16 residues. This sample was shared with a second study, whose subject was human thymus T cells. Per that paper: Corrective surgery for congenital heart defects was being performed on the healthy Finnish infants who were the donors.

The origin of this receptor is a girl less than two years old with a congenital heart defect. The sequenced sample was thymocytes. This chain links TRBV6-6 with TRBJ1-4, with D unclear. CDR3 residues: CASSNPWALRNEKLFF. In nucleotides, the CDR3 is TGTGCCAGCAGCAACCCTTGGGCCCTACGGAATGAAAAACTGTTTTTT.